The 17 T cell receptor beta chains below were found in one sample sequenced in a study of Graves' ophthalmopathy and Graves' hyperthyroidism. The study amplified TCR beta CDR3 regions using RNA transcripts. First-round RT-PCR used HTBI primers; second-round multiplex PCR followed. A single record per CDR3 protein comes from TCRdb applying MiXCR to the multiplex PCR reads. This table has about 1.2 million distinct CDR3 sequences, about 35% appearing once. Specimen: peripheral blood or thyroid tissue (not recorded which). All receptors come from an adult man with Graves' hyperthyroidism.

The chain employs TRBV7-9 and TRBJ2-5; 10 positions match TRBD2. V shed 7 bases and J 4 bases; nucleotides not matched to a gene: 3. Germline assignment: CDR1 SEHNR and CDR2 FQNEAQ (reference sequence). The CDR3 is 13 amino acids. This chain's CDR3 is CASTLAGVETQYF. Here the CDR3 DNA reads TGTGCCAGCACCCTAGCGGGAGTAGAGACCCAGTACTTC.

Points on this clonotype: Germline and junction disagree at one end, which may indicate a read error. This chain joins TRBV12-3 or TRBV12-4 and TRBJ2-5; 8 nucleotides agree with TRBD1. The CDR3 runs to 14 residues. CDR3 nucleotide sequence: TGTGCCAACAGTACCATACAGGGGGGAGAGACCCAGTACTTC. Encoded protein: CANSTIQGGETQYF.

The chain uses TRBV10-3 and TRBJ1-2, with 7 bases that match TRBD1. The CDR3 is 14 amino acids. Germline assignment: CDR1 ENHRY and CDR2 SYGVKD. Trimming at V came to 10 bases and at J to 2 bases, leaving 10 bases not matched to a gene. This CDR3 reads CATWGQGDNYGYTF. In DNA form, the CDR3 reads TGTGCCACATGGGGGCAGGGGGACAACTATGGCTACACCTTC.

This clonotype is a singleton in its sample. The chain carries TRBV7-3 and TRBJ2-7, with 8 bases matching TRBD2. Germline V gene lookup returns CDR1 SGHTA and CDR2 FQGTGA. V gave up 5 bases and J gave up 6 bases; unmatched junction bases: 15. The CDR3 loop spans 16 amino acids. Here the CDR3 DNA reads TGTGCCAGCAGCCCTTTCCTAGGAGCGGGAGACGTCGAGCAGTACTTC. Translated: CASSPFLGAGDVEQYF.

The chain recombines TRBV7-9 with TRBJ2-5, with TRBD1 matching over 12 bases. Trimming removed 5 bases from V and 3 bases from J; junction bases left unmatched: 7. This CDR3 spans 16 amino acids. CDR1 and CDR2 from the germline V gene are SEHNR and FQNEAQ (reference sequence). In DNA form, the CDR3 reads TGTGCCAGCAGCCTACGGGACAGGGGGCTGGAAGAGACCCAGTACTTC. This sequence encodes CASSLRDRGLEETQYF.

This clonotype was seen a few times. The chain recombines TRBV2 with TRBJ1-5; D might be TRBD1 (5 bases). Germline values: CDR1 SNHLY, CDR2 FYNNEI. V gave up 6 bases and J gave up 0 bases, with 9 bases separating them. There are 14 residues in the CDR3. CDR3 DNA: TGTGCCAGCAGGGGACGGAATAGCAATCAGCCCCAGCATTTT. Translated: CASRGRNSNQPQHF. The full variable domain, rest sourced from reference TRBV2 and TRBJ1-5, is EPEVTQTPSHQVTQMGQEVILRCVPISNHLYFYWYRQILGQKVEFLVSFYNNEISEKSEIFDDQFSVERPDGSNFTLKIRSTKLEDSAMYFCASRGRNSNQPQHFGDGTRLSIL.

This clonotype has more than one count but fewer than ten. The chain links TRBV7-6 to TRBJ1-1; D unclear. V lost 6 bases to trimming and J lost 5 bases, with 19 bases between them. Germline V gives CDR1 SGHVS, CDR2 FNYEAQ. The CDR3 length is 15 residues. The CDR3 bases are TGTGCCAGCAGTCCCCTTCCAGGCGATAGAACTGAAGCTTTCTTT. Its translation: CASSPLPGDRTEAFF.

CDR3 coding DNA: TGTGCCAGCAGCGTATTGGGGACAGCCATTGAAAAACTGTTTTTT. It translates to CASSVLGTAIEKLFF. The V and J genes are TRBV9 and TRBJ1-4, with 7 nucleotides matching TRBD1. This CDR3 is built from 15 residues. The V segment lost 1 base and the J segment 7 bases; nucleotides outside the gene matches: 7. The germline CDR1 and CDR2 sequences are SGDLS and YYNGEE.

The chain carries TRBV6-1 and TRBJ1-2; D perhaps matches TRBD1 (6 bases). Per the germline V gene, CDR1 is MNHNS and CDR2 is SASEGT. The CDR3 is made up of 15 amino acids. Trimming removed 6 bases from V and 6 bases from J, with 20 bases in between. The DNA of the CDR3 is TGTGCCAGCAGCCTCCAGCCACAGGGTTTTAATGGCTACACCTTC. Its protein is CASSLQPQGFNGYTF.

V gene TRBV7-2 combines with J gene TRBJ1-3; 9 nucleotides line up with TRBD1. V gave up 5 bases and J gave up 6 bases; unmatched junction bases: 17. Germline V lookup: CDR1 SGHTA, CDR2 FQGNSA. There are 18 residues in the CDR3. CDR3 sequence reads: CASSRFPRGGQGSNTIYF. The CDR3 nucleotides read TGTGCCAGCAGCAGATTCCCGAGAGGGGGACAGGGTTCAAACACCATATATTTT. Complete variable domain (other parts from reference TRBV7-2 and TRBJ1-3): GAGVSQSPSNKVTEKGKDVELRCDPISGHTALYWYRQSLGQGLEFLIYFQGNSAPDKSGLPSDRFSAERTGGSVSTLTIQRTQQEDSAVYLCASSRFPRGGQGSNTIYFGEGSWLTVV.

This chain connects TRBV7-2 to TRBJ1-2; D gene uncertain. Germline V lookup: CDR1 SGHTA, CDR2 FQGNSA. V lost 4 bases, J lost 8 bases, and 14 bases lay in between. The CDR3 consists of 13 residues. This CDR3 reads CASSSLLARGYTF. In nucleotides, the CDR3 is TGTGCCAGCAGCTCCCTACTGGCTCGAGGCTACACCTTC.

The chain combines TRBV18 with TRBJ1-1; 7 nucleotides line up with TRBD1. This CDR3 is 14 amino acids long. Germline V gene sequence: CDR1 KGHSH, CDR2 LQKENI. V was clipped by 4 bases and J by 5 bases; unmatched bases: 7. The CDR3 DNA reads TGTGCCAGCTCACTTCCACAGGGGAGTACTGAAGCTTTCTTT. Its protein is CASSLPQGSTEAFF. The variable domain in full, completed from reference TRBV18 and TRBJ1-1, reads NAGVMQNPRHLVRRRGQEARLRCSPMKGHSHVYWYRQLPEEGLKFMVYLQKENIIDESGMPKERFSAEFPKEGPSILRIQQVVRGDSAAYFCASSLPQGSTEAFFGQGTRLTVV.

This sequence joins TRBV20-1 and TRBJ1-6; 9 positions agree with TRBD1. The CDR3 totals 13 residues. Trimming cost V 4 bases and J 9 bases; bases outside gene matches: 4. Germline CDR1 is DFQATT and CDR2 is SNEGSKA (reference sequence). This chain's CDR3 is CSATGTGTSPLHF. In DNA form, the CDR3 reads TGCAGTGCTACCGGGACAGGGACTTCACCCCTCCACTTT.

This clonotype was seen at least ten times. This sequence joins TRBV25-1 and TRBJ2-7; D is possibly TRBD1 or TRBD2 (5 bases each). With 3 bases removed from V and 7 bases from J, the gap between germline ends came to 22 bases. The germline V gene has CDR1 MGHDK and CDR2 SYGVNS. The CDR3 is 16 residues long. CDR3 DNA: TGTGCCAGCAGTGATCCCCGGCCGGGACCTAACTTTGAGCAGTACTTC. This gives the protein CASSDPRPGPNFEQYF.

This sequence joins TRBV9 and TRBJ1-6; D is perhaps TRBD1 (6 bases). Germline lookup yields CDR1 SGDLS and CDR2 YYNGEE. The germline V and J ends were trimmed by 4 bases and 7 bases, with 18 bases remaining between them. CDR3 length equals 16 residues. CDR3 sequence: CASSQPQGRGNSPLHF. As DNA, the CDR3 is TGTGCCAGCAGCCAACCCCAGGGGAGGGGAAATTCACCCCTCCACTTT.

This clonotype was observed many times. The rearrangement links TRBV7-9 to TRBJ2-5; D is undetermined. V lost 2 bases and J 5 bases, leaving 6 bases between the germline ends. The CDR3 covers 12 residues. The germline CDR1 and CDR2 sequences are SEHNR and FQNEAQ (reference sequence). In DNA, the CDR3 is TGTGCCAGCAGCTTACTGGGGGAGACCCAGTACTTC. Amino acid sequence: CASSLLGETQYF.

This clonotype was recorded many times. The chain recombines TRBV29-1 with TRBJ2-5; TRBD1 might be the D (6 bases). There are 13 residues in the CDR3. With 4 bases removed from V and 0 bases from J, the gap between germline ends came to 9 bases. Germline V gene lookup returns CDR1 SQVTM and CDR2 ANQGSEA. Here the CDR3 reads CSVGRDNQETQYF. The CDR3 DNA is TGCAGCGTTGGCCGGGACAACCAAGAGACCCAGTACTTC. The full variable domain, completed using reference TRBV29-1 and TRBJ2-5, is SAVISQKPSRDICQRGTSLTIQCQVDSQVTMMFWYRQQPGQSLTLIATANQGSEATYESGFVIDKFPISRPNLTFSTLTVSNMSPEDSSIYLCSVGRDNQETQYFGPGTRLLVL.